The sequence of this T cell receptor beta chain was determined in a study of cytomegalovirus exposure and HLA in healthy donors. This CDR3 has 16 amino acids. Germline trimming cut 0 bases from V and 4 bases from J; bases unmatched to any gene: 4. CDR1 and CDR2 from the germline V gene are KGHSH and LQKENI. Generated by immunoSEQ multiplex PCR, the TCRdb table keeps only in-frame clones and is missing some. Of 200,000 to 250,000 clones listed, roughly 87% were seen once; the top ten hold more than 10%. Sequencing was performed on PBMCs. This clonotype originated in a young man in good health and CMV-seropositive. The rearrangement links TRBV18 to TRBJ1-5; TRBD1 agrees at 9 bases. For the CDR3, the DNA is TGTGCCAGCTCACCACCGGGACAGGGTATTAATCAGCCCCAGCATTTT. This gives the protein CASSPPGQGINQPQHF.